The rows below give T cell receptor beta chains drawn from one sample of a study of metastatic and nonmetastatic thyroid tumors. With MiXCR, TCRdb reprocessed the PCR reads. Among some 17,000 clones, about a third were seen once, and the ten largest hold under 20%. The sequenced sample was tumor tissue. All receptors come from a female donor with papillary thyroid cancer or a benign thyroid nodule (not recorded which). Some clones in this sample may be carry-over from other donors' samples. Each CDR3 is given with its conserved first and last residue. The order of the fields is V gene, J gene, clone size, D gene, CDR3 DNA, CDR3 protein. A D gene is named only where the DNA matches it firmly. Rows give clone size only sometimes, using once, few, many, or a class for an expanded clone.

V: TRBV28
J: TRBJ1-1
size: -
D: -
DNA: TGTGCCAGCATTCTAGTCGTGAACACTGAAGCTTTCTTT
CDR3: CASILVVNTEAFF

V: TRBV20-1
J: TRBJ2-7
size: -
D: TRBD2
DNA: TGCAGTGCTACAGAAGCGGGAGAGGTCGACGAGCAGTACTTC
CDR3: CSATEAGEVDEQYF

V: TRBV2
J: TRBJ1-1
size: -
D: -
DNA: TGTGCCAGCACTAAGCAGGGTGGATCGTATAACACTGAAGCTTTCTTT
CDR3: CASTKQGGSYNTEAFF

V: TRBV28
J: TRBJ2-7
size: few
D: -
DNA: TGTGCCAGCAGTTTAATTGCAGCCTCCTACGAGCAGTACTTC
CDR3: CASSLIAASYEQYF

V: TRBV9
J: TRBJ2-3
size: many
D: -
DNA: TGTGCCAGCAGCGTATTGGGGGGCACAGATACGCAGTATTTT
CDR3: CASSVLGGTDTQYF

V: TRBV18
J: TRBJ2-2
size: -
D: -
DNA: TGTGCCAGCTCTCCTGACAGAAACACCGGGGAGCTGTTTTTT
CDR3: CASSPDRNTGELFF

V: TRBV6-1
J: TRBJ1-2
size: medium-sized
D: -
DNA: TGTGCCAGCAGGAGGGATGGGGCTGGATATGGCTACACCTTC
CDR3: CASRRDGAGYGYTF

V: TRBV5-4
J: TRBJ1-2
size: once
D: -
DNA: TGTGCCAGCAGCTTGGACGGAAGCGGCTACACCTTC
CDR3: CASSLDGSGYTF

V: TRBV10-3
J: TRBJ1-1
size: many
D: -
DNA: TGTGCCATCAGTGTAGGGAACACTGAAGCTTTCTTT
CDR3: CAISVGNTEAFF

V: TRBV7-9
J: TRBJ2-7
size: -
D: TRBD1
DNA: TGTGCCAGCACCGGGACAGCAACCTACGAGCAGTACTTC
CDR3: CASTGTATYEQYF

V: TRBV2
J: TRBJ2-2
size: few
D: TRBD1
DNA: TGTGCCAGTCCAGACAGGGCGAGACCCGGGGAGCTGTTTTTT
CDR3: CASPDRARPGELFF

V: TRBV19
J: TRBJ1-2
size: -
D: -
DNA: TGTGCCAGTAGCCTGACAGGCAATACCAACTATGGCTACACCTTC
CDR3: CASSLTGNTNYGYTF

V: TRBV11-1
J: TRBJ1-1
size: medium-sized
D: -
DNA: TGTGCCAGCAGCCAACAGTTACAGGAGGGAGCTTTCTTT
CDR3: CASSQQLQEGAFF

V: TRBV10-3
J: TRBJ1-2
size: -
D: -
DNA: TGTGCCATCAGTGAGTCGCCGATAGCCTATGGCTACACCTTC
CDR3: CAISESPIAYGYTF

V: TRBV6-1
J: TRBJ2-2
size: -
D: -
DNA: TGTGCCAGCAGTGAAGCGCTAAGGTCCGGGGAGCTGTTTTTT
CDR3: CASSEALRSGELFF

V: TRBV4-1
J: TRBJ1-5
size: -
D: -
DNA: TGCGCCAGCCGGGAGGGCGGCAATCAGCCCCAGCATTTT
CDR3: CASREGGNQPQHF

V: TRBV7-3
J: TRBJ2-2
size: medium-sized
D: -
DNA: TGTGCCAGCAGCTTAACAGGGGGAACCACCGGGGAGCTGTTTTTT
CDR3: CASSLTGGTTGELFF

V: TRBV9
J: TRBJ2-2
size: medium-sized
D: TRBD1
DNA: TGTGCCAGCAGCAGCCGGGACAGCACCGGGGAGCTGTTTTTT
CDR3: CASSSRDSTGELFF

V: TRBV4-2
J: TRBJ1-1
size: -
D: TRBD1
DNA: TGTGCCAGCGCTGGGACAGGGGCGAACACTGAAGCTTTCTTT
CDR3: CASAGTGANTEAFF

V: TRBV19
J: TRBJ2-7
size: -
D: TRBD2
DNA: TGTGCCAGTAGTAGGGGACTACCGAATAACTACGAGCAGTACTTC
CDR3: CASSRGLPNNYEQYF

V: TRBV28
J: TRBJ2-1
size: -
D: TRBD2
DNA: TGTGCCAGCAGTAGCGGGACTAGCGGCTTCCGAAGTGAGCAGTTCTTC
CDR3: CASSSGTSGFRSEQFF

V: TRBV18
J: TRBJ2-3
size: medium-sized
D: -
DNA: TGTGCCAGCTCACCAGGAGATACGCAGTATTTT
CDR3: CASSPGDTQYF

V: TRBV18
J: TRBJ1-1
size: -
D: -
DNA: TGTGCCAGCTCACCACCGTTCGTGGGCTGTGGAGAAGACGAAGCTTTCTTT
CDR3: CASSPPFVGCGEDEAFF

V: TRBV15
J: TRBJ2-3
size: -
D: -
DNA: TGTGCCACCAGCAGAGATACCCTCGCCGGGGCTAGCACAGATACGCAGTATTTT
CDR3: CATSRDTLAGASTDTQYF

V: TRBV19
J: TRBJ1-1
size: -
D: -
DNA: TGTGCCAGTAGTCGGACATTGAACACTGAAGCTTTCTTT
CDR3: CASSRTLNTEAFF

V: TRBV12-3/TRBV12-4
J: TRBJ2-2
size: many
D: -
DNA: TGTGCCAACAGCCTCACCGGGGAGCTGTTTTTT
CDR3: CANSLTGELFF

V: TRBV6-1
J: TRBJ1-6
size: -
D: TRBD1
DNA: TGTGCCAGCAGTCGACAGGGCAGTTCACCCCTCCACTTT
CDR3: CASSRQGSSPLHF

V: TRBV6-2/TRBV6-3
J: TRBJ1-2
size: -
D: -
DNA: TGTGCCAGCAGTTACAGACAGCCACCAACCTATGGCTACACCTTC
CDR3: CASSYRQPPTYGYTF

V: TRBV19
J: TRBJ2-5
size: -
D: -
DNA: TGTGCCAGTAGTATAGAGCGCGGGCCCAGGGTGACCCAGTACTTC
CDR3: CASSIERGPRVTQYF

V: TRBV5-1
J: TRBJ2-7
size: -
D: TRBD1
DNA: TGCGCCAGCAGCTCGTGGACAGGGTACGAGCAGTACTTC
CDR3: CASSSWTGYEQYF

V: TRBV6-2/TRBV6-3
J: TRBJ2-7
size: -
D: -
DNA: TGTGCCAGCAGTTCGCCCCTAGCGTACACCTACGAGCAGTACTTC
CDR3: CASSSPLAYTYEQYF

V: TRBV27
J: TRBJ2-1
size: -
D: -
DNA: TGTGCCAGCAGTTTAGTTTCCTACAATGAGCAGTTCTTC
CDR3: CASSLVSYNEQFF

V: TRBV7-8
J: TRBJ2-5
size: few
D: -
DNA: TGTGCCAGCAGCTTAGGAGGGGCAGTGACCCAGTACTTC
CDR3: CASSLGGAVTQYF

V: TRBV20-1
J: TRBJ2-7
size: large
D: -
DNA: TGCAGTGCTAGGGGCCCCAAGTCCCCCGGAGGCTTC
CDR3: CSARGPKSPGGF

V: TRBV6-4
J: TRBJ1-1
size: medium-sized
D: -
DNA: TGTGCCAGCAGTGTTGACAACTCCAACACTGAAGCTTTCTTT
CDR3: CASSVDNSNTEAFF

V: TRBV20-1
J: TRBJ2-3
size: -
D: TRBD1
DNA: TGCAGTGCTAGCGGGACAGGGAATCCAGATACACAGTATTTT
CDR3: CSASGTGNPDTQYF

V: TRBV7-3
J: TRBJ2-5
size: many
D: -
DNA: TGTGCCAGCAGCTTACTAGGTTGGCAAGAGACCCAGTACTTC
CDR3: CASSLLGWQETQYF

V: TRBV7-2
J: TRBJ2-1
size: -
D: TRBD2
DNA: TGTGCCAGCAGCTTAGCGGGAGGGGCCTACAATGAGCAGTTCTTC
CDR3: CASSLAGGAYNEQFF

V: TRBV20-1
J: TRBJ1-1
size: -
D: -
DNA: TGCAGTGCTAGTTACTTTGGGGGAAAGACTGAAGCTTTCTTT
CDR3: CSASYFGGKTEAFF

V: TRBV6-5
J: TRBJ2-1
size: medium-sized
D: -
DNA: TGTGCCAGCAGTCCTCGCGTTGGGGGAGCGCTAAAGAACAATGAGCAGTTCTTC
CDR3: CASSPRVGGALKNNEQFF

V: TRBV28
J: TRBJ2-1
size: -
D: TRBD1
DNA: TGTGCCAGCAGATTGGACAGGCTCAATGAGCAGTTCTTC
CDR3: CASRLDRLNEQFF

V: TRBV2
J: TRBJ2-1
size: -
D: TRBD2
DNA: TGTGCCAGCAGTGAAGTACCAGCGGGGGGATCGAGCTCCTACAATGAGCAGTTCTTC
CDR3: CASSEVPAGGSSSYNEQFF

V: TRBV7-2
J: TRBJ1-2
size: medium-sized
D: -
DNA: TGTGCCAGCAGCTCCTACATAGCCGATCGCTACACCTTC
CDR3: CASSSYIADRYTF

V: TRBV29-1
J: TRBJ1-1
size: few
D: TRBD1
DNA: TGCAGCGTTGAACAGGGGGTAGGAACTGAAGCTTTCTTT
CDR3: CSVEQGVGTEAFF

V: TRBV10-3
J: TRBJ2-3
size: few
D: TRBD1
DNA: TGTGCCATCAGGGAGGGACAGGGGGGCACAGATACGCAGTATTTT
CDR3: CAIREGQGGTDTQYF

V: TRBV20-1
J: TRBJ1-1
size: medium-sized
D: TRBD1
DNA: TGCAGTGCTAGTGGTCTTGGGACAGGGGGCGCGGAAGCTTTCTTT
CDR3: CSASGLGTGGAEAFF

V: TRBV5-4
J: TRBJ2-3
size: many
D: TRBD2
DNA: TGTGCCAGCAGCAAACCGGGACTAGCGGGAAAAGATACGCAGTATTTT
CDR3: CASSKPGLAGKDTQYF

V: TRBV5-4
J: TRBJ2-3
size: -
D: TRBD2
DNA: TGTGCCAGCAGCTTGAGCGGGATGTCTAGCACAGATACGCAGTATTTT
CDR3: CASSLSGMSSTDTQYF

V: TRBV3-1
J: TRBJ2-2
size: many
D: TRBD1
DNA: TGTGCCAGCACCCGCCAGGACAGGGGGAGCGGGGAGCTGTTTTTT
CDR3: CASTRQDRGSGELFF

V: TRBV11-2
J: TRBJ1-6
size: -
D: -
DNA: TGTGCCAGCAGCTTAGGTGGCAGGGGTCGATCACCCCTCCACTTT
CDR3: CASSLGGRGRSPLHF

V: TRBV4-3
J: TRBJ2-6
size: many
D: -
DNA: TGCGCCAGCAGCCAAGACTGGGCAGCTGGGGCCAACGTCCTGACTTTC
CDR3: CASSQDWAAGANVLTF

V: TRBV25-1
J: TRBJ2-1
size: few
D: -
DNA: TGTGCCAGCAGTGAATTCTTTACGGACCCAGATCCCAGCTCCTACAATGAGCAGTTCTTC
CDR3: CASSEFFTDPDPSSYNEQFF